The present T cell receptor (beta chain) was sequenced within a study of blood T cell repertoires in COVID-19. Background on the study: Donors in the United States, Italy and Spain gave samples during acute or convalescent COVID-19.

The CDR3 extends over 13 amino acids. V was trimmed by 5 bases and J by 6 bases, leaving 12 bases between them. Germline assignment: CDR1 SEHNR and CDR2 FQNEAQ (reference sequence). Methods used by the authors: Amplification from reference gene primers served as the basis for estimated nucleated cell counts. Libraries were prepared by immunoSEQ multiplex PCR; TCRdb keeps only in-frame clonotypes and omits some of them. The V and J calls and clone size come from that table; D and trimming were worked out from the DNA. The data hold about 130,000 clones, with around 79% observed a single time. V and J are TRBV7-9 and TRBJ2-3, with D uncertain. The receptor was isolated from a woman in her sixties or seventies with COVID-19, enrolled during active disease. The specimen sequenced was peripheral blood. The CDR3 spells CASSTNPRDTQYF. The CDR3 coding sequence is TGTGCCAGCAGCACTAACCCGAGGGATACGCAGTATTTT.